One and the same sample provided the 6 T cell receptor beta chains below, sequenced in a study of blood T cell repertoires in COVID-19. Only in-frame clones appear in the TCRdb table, and some are missing; sequencing was by immunoSEQ multiplex PCR. The data contain approximately 110,000 clones, around 83% of them singletons. The sample consisted of peripheral blood. These receptor sequences come from a man in his forties with acute or convalescent COVID-19.

CDR3 in amino acids: CASSLNTGELFF. The CDR3 DNA is TGTGCCAGCAGCCTTAACACCGGGGAGCTGTTTTTT. This chain connects TRBV13 to TRBJ2-2; D remains unclear. V lost 5 bases and J 2 bases, leaving 3 bases between the germline ends. CDR1 and CDR2 from the germline V gene are PRHDT and FYEKMQ (reference sequence). The length of the CDR3 is 12 residues.

Only one count was recorded for this clone. The chain employs TRBV6-5 and TRBJ1-1, with a tentative D call TRBD1 (5 bases). This CDR3 contains 13 residues. CDR1 and CDR2 (germline): MNHEY, SVGAGI. V dropped 5 bases and J dropped 4 bases, with 11 bases sitting between them. The CDR3 here is CASSMTGGTEAFF. DNA for the CDR3: TGTGCCAGCAGTATGACGGGGGGCACTGAAGCTTTCTTT.

This clone was seen more than once but under ten times. V usage is TRBV4-3 and J usage is TRBJ2-4; a weak D match, TRBD1 (6 bases). V was shortened by 1 base and J by 6 bases, with 22 bases between the two germline ends. The germline V gene has CDR1 LGHNA and CDR2 YSLEER. The CDR3 has 18 amino acids. CDR3 in amino acids: CASSQVGMGARRGNIQYF. For the CDR3, the DNA is TGCGCCAGCAGCCAAGTCGGCATGGGGGCCAGGCGCGGAAACATTCAGTACTTC.

The rearrangement links TRBV11-2 to TRBJ1-1; 8 bases fit TRBD1. The germline gives CDR1 SGHAT, CDR2 FQNNGV. V lost 6 bases and J lost 7; bases outside the gene matches: 7. The length of the CDR3 is 13 residues. The CDR3 protein is CASRPFGQGEAFF. CDR3 nucleotides: TGTGCCAGCAGGCCTTTCGGACAGGGTGAAGCTTTCTTT.

The rearrangement joins TRBV3-1 (or the pseudogene TRBV3-2) to TRBJ2-1; TRBD2 aligns across 10 bases. The CDR3 consists of 15 residues. CDR1 and CDR2 from the germline V gene are LGHDT and YNNKEL (reference sequence). With V trimmed by 4 bases and J by 5 bases, 5 bases remained unmatched. In DNA, the CDR3 is TGTGCCAGCAGCCTGGGACTAGCGCAGAACAATGAGCAGTTCTTC. Translating it yields CASSLGLAQNNEQFF.

The chain recombines TRBV6-4 with TRBJ1-2; 9 nucleotides align to TRBD1. Germline V lookup: CDR1 MRHNA, CDR2 SNTAGT. This CDR3 has 14 amino acids. Germline trimming cut 5 bases from V and 5 bases from J; bases unmatched to any gene: 6. CDR3: CASSRDRGSYGYTF. CDR3 sequence (DNA): TGTGCCAGCAGTAGAGACAGGGGGAGTTATGGCTACACCTTC.